This entry features one TCR beta chain sequence. From blood CD8+ and CD4+ T cells, TCR beta sequences were generated. Random hexamers served to reverse transcribe roughly 0.5 to 1 ug RNA. With immunoSEQ multiplex PCR, TCR beta CDR3 was amplified across 54 Vbeta and 13 Jbeta. TCRdb re-derived calls from the immunoSEQ multiplex PCR reads in MiXCR, one entry per CDR3 protein. The sample shows fewer than 150,000 distinct CDR3 sequences, around 94% of them seen only once. This specimen comes from a study of CD8 T cells in Susac syndrome. CDR1 and CDR2 from the germline V gene are SGHDT and YYEEEE. Trimming removed 6 bases from V and 2 bases from J, with 16 bases in between. The CDR3 has 15 residues.

The chain is built from TRBV5-6 and TRBJ2-3, with D hard to call. The TCR originated in a human donor in good health. Material for sequencing was CD8+ T cells from PBMCs. The CDR3 DNA reads as TGTGCCAGCACCCCGGGCCCGGGTGACACAGATACGCAGTATTTT. This codes for CASTPGPGDTDTQYF.